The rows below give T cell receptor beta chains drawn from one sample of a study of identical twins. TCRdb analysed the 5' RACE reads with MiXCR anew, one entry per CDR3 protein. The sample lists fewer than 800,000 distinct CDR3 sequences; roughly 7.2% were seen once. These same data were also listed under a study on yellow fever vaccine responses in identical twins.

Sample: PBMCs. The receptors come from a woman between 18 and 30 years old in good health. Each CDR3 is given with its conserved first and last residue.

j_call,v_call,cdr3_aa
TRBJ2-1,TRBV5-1,CASSLGLAGGGSYNEQFF
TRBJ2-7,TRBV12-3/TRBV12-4,CASSSAGTSYEQYF
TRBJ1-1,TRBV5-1,CASSPEGRNTEAFF
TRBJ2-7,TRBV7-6,CASSPGTGNIYEQYF
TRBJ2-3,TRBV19,CASTEITGGSPTDTQYF
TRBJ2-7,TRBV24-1,CATSDPGTGNSYEQYF
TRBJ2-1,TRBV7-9,CASSLATTSYNEQFF
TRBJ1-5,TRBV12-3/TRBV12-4,CASSFRPRGTRGQPQHF
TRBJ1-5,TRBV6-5,CASSYSKISNQPQHF
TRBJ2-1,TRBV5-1,CASSLEGVGEQFF
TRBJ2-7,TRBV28,CASKPQGARNEQYF
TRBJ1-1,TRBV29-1,CSVVRGRETFF
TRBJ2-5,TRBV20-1,CSARTSSPETQYF
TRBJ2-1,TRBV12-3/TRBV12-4,CASSLVSGGGNEQFF
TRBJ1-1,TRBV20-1,CSAHVNTEAFF
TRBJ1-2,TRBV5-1,CASSLDRGLGYTF
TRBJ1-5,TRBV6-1,CASSEAGGLGGNQPQHF
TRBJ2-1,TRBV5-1,CASSGPGLAGELYNEQFF
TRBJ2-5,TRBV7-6,CASSLDPLETQYF
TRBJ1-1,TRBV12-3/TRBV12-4,CASSLAEKAFF
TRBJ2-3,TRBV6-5,CASSYSPGELDTQYF
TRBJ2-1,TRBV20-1,CSARLQGSYNEQFF
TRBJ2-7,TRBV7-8,CASSLTGGSGYEQYF
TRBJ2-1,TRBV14,CASSPPWAGPDVLFF
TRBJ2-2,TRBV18,CASSPVIRDIRTGELFF
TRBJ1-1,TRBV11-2,CASSLEEGRALMNTEAFF
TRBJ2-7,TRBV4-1,CASSHQAGGGYEQYF
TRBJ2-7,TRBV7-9,CASSLERKDEQYF
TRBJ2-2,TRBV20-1,CSARRSGTNTGELFF
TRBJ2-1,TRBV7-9,CASSLFPSPPYNEQFF
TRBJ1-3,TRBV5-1,CASSSGDSISGNTIYF
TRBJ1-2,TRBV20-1,CSASGGAGRMYGYTF
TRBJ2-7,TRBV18,CASSPPSTTFTYEQYF
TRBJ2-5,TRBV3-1,CASSQDSTPRAQYF
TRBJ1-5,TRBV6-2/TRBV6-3,CASRPTGGHQPQHF
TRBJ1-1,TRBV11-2,CASSLGPGGTNTEAFF
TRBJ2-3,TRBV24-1,CATSDVGSTDTQYF
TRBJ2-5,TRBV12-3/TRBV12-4,CASTGRMETQYF
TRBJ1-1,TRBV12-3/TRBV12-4,CASSFGAGTEAFF
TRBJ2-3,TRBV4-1,CASSQAPGGATDTQYF
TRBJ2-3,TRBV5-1,CASSLMDTDTQYF
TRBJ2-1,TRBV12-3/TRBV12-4,CASTDRGNGNEQFF
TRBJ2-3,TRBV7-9,CASSTGQTSTDTQYF
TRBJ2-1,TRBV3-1,CASSQDMGGGSYNEQFF
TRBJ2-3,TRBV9,CASSVGRDTDTQYF
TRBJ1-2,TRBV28,CASSSGFYGYTF
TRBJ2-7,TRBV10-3,CAISESYSSYEQYF
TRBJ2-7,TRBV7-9,CASSPYAQSTPYEQYF
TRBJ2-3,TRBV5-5,CASSSSGTGSDTQYF
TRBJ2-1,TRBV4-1,CASSQVMPRDGSSYNEQFF
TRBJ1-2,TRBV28,CASSLGTGTTNYGYTF
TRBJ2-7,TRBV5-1,CASSPGQGSSEQYF
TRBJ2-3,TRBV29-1,CSGGQHSTDTQYF
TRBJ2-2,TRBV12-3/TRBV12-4,CASSFLANTGELFF
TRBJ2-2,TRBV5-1,CASRHRPGDTGELFF
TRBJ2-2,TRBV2,CASRDPSRLAFSVGELFF
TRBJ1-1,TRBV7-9,CASSRTGSGTEAFF
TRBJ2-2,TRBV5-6,CASSQITSFRATGELFF
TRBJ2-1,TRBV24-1,CATSDFGTSGHDEQFF
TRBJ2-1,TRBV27,CASSSRVRLAGNEQFF